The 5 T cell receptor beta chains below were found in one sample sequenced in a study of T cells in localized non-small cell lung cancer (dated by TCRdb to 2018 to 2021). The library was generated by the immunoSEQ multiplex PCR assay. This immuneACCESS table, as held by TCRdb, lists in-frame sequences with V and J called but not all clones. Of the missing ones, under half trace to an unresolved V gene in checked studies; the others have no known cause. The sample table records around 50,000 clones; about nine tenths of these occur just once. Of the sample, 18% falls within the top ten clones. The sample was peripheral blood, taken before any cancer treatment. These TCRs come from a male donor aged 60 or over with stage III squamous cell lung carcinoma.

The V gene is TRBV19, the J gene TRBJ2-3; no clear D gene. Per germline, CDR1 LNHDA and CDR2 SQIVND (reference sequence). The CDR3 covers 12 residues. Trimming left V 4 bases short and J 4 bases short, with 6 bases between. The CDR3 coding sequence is TGTGCCAGTAGTAACACCCCAGATACGCAGTATTTT. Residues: CASSNTPDTQYF.

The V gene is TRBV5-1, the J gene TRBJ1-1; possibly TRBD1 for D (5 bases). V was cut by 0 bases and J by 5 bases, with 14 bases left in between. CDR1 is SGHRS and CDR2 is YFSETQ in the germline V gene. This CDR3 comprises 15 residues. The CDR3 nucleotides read TGCGCCAGCAGCTTGGCCGTCCCAGGGAATACTGAAGCTTTCTTT. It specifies CASSLAVPGNTEAFF.

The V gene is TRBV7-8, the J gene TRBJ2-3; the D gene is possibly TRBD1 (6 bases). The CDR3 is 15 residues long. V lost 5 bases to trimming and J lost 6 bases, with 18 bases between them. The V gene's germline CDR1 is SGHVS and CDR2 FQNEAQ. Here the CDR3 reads CASSPQGATGDTQYF. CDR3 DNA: TGTGCCAGCAGCCCACAGGGAGCGACGGGGGATACGCAGTATTTT.

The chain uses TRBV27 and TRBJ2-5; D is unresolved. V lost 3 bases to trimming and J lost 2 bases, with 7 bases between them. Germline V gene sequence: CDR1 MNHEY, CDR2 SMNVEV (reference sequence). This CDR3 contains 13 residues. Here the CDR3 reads CASSLKRQETQYF. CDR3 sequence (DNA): TGTGCCAGCAGTTTGAAACGTCAAGAGACCCAGTACTTC.

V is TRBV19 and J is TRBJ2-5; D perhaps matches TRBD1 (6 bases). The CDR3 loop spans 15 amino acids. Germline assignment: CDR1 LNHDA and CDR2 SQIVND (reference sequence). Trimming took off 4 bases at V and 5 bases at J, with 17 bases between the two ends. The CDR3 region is CASSNRQAPTETQYF. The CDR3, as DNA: TGTGCCAGTAGTAACCGACAGGCTCCGACGGAGACCCAGTACTTC. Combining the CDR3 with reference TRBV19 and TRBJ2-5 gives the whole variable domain DGGITQSPKYLFRKEGQNVTLSCEQNLNHDAMYWYRQDPGQGLRLIYYSQIVNDFQKGDIAEGYSVSREKKESFPLTVTSAQKNPTAFYLCASSNRQAPTETQYFGPGTRLLVL.